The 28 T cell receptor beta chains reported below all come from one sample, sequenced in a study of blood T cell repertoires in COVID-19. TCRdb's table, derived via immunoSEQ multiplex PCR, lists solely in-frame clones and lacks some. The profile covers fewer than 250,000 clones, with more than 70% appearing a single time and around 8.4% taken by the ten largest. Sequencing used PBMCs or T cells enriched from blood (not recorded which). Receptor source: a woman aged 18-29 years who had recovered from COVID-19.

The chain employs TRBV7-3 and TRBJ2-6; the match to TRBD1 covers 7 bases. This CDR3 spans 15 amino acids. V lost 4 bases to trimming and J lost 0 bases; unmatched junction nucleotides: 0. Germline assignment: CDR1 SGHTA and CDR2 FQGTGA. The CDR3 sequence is CASSSGGSGANVLTF. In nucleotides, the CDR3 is TGTGCCAGCAGCTCAGGGGGCTCTGGGGCCAACGTCCTGACTTTC. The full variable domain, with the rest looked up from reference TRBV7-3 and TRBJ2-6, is GAGVSQTPSNKVTEKGKYVELRCDPISGHTALYWYRQSLGQGPEFLIYFQGTGAADDSGLPNDRFFAVRPEGSVSTLKIQRTERGDSAVYLCASSSGGSGANVLTFGAGSRLTVL.

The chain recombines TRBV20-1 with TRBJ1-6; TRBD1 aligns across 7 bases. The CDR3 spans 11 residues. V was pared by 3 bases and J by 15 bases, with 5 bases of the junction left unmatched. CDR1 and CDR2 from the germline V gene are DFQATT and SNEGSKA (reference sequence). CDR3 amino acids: CSARQDRRLHF. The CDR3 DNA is TGCAGTGCTAGGCAGGACAGGCGCCTCCACTTT.

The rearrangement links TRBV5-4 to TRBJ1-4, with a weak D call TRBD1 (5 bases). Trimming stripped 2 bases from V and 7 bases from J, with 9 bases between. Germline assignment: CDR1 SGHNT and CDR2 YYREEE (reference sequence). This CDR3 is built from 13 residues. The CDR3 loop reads CASSFARGEKLFF. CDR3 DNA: TGTGCCAGCAGCTTCGCTAGGGGTGAAAAACTGTTTTTT.

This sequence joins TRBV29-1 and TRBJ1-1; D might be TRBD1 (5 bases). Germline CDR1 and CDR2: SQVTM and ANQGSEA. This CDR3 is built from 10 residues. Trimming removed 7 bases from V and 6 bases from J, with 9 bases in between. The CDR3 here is CSALTAEAFF. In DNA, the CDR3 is TGCAGCGCCCTGACAGCTGAAGCTTTCTTT.

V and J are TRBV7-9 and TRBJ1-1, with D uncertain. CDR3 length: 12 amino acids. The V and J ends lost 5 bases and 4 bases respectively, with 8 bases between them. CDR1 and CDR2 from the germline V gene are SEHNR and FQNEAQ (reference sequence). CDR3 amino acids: CASSHGLTEAFF. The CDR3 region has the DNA TGTGCCAGCAGCCACGGACTCACTGAAGCTTTCTTT.

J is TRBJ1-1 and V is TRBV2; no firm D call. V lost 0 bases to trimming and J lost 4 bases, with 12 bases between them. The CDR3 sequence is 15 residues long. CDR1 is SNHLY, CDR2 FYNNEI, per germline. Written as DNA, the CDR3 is TGTGCCAGCAGTGAAGCGCCGGGAAGAGGCACTGAAGCTTTCTTT. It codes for CASSEAPGRGTEAFF.

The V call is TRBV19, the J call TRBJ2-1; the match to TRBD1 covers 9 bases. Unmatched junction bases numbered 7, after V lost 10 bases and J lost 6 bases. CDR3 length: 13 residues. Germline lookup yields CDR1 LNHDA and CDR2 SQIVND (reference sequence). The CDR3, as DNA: TGTGCCATCGGGACAGGGAGCACCAATGAGCAGTTCTTC. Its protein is CAIGTGSTNEQFF.

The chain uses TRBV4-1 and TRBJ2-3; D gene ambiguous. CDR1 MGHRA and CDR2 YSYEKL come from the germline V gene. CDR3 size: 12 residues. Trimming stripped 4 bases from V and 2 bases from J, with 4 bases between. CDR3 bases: TGCGCCAGCAGCCTCTTCACAGATACGCAGTATTTT. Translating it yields CASSLFTDTQYF.

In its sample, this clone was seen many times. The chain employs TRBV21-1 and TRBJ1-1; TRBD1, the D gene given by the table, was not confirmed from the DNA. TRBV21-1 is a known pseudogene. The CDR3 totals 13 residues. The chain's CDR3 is CASSKAWGGEAFF. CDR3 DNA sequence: TGTGCCAGCAGCAAAGCCTGGGGCGGCGAAGCTTTCTTT.

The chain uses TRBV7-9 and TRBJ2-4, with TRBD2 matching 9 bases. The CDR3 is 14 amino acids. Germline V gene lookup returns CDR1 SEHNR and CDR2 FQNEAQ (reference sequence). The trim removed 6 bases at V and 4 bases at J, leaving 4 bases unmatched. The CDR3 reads CASSYAGGKNIQYF. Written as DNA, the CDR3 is TGTGCCAGCAGTTACGCGGGGGGGAAAAACATTCAGTACTTC.

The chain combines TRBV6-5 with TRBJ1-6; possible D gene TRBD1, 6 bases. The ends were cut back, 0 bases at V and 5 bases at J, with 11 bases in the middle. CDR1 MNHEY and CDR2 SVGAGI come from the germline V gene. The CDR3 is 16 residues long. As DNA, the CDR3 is TGTGCCAGCAGTTACTCGGGACGGACAGATAATTCACCCCTCCACTTT. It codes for CASSYSGRTDNSPLHF.

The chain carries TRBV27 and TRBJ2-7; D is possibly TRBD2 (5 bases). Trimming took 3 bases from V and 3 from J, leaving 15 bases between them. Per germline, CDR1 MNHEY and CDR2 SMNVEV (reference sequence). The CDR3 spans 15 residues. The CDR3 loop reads CASSLGDVGFYEQYF. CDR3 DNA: TGTGCCAGCAGTTTGGGAGATGTAGGCTTCTACGAGCAGTACTTC.

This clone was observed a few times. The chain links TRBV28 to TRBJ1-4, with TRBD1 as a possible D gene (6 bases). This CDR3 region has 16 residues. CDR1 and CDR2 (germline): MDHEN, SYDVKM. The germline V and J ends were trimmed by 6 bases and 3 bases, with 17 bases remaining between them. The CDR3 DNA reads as TGTGCCAGCAGGAAAGAAACAGGGATCGCTAATGAAAAACTGTTTTTT. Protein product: CASRKETGIANEKLFF. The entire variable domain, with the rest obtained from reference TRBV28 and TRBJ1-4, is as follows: DVKVTQSSRYLVKRTGEKVFLECVQDMDHENMFWYRQDPGLGLRLIYFSYDVKMKEKGDIPEGYSVSREKKERFSLILESASTNQTSMYLCASRKETGIANEKLFFGSGTQLSVL.

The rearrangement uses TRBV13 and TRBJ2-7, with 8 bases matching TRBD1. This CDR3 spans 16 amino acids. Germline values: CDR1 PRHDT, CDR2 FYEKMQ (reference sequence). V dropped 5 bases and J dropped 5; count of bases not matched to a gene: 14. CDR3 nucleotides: TGTGCCAGCAGCCCGGGGGTCGGGACAGGCTTCAACGAGCAGTACTTC. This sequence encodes CASSPGVGTGFNEQYF.

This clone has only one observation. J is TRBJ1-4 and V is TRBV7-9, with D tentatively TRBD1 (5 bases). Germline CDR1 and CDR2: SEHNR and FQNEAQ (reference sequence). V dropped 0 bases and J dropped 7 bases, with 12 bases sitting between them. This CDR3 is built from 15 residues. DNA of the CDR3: TGTGCCAGCAGCTTAGCGTTGGGGCGCGGTGAAAAACTGTTTTTT. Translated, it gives CASSLALGRGEKLFF. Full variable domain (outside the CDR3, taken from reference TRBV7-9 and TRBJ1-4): DTGVSQNPRHKITKRGQNVTFRCDPISEHNRLYWYRQTLGQGPEFLTYFQNEAQLEKSRLLSDRFSAERPKGSFSTLEIQRTEQGDSAMYLCASSLALGRGEKLFFGSGTQLSVL.

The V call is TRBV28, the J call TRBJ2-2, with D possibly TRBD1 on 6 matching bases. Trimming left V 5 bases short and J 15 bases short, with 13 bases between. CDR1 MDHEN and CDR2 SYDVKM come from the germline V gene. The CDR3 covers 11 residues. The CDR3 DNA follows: TGTGCCAGCAGTCCCTCAGGGACATTGTTTTTT. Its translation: CASSPSGTLFF.

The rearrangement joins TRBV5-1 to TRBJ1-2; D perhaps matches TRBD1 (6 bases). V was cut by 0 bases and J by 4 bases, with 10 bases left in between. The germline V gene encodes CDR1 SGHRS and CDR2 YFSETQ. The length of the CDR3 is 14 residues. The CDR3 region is CASSLEQGSYGYTF. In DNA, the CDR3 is TGCGCCAGCAGCTTGGAGCAGGGGAGCTATGGCTACACCTTC.

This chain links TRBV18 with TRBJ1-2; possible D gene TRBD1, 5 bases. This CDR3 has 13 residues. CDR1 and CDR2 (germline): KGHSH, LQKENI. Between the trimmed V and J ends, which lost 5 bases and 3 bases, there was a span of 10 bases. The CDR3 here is CASSSTVYYGYTF. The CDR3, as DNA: TGTGCCAGCTCATCGACAGTATACTATGGCTACACCTTC.

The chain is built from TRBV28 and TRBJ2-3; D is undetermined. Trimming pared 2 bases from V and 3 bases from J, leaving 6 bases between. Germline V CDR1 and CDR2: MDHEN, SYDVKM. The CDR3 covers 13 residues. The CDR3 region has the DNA TGTGCCAGCAGTTTACCAGCGACAGATACGCAGTATTTT. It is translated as CASSLPATDTQYF.

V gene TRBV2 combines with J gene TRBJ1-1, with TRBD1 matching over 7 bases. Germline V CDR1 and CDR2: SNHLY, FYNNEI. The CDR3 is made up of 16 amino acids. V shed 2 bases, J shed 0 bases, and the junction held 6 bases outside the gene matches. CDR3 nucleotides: TGTGCCAGCAGTGAAAGAGACAGGGACATGAACACTGAAGCTTTCTTT. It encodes CASSERDRDMNTEAFF.

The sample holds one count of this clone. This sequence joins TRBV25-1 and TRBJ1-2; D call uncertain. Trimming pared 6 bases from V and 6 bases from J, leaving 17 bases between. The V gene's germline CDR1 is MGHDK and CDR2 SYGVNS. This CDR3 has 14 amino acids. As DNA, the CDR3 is TGTGCCAGCAGCCTCGACTGGAGGAGACATGGCTACACCTTC. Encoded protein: CASSLDWRRHGYTF.

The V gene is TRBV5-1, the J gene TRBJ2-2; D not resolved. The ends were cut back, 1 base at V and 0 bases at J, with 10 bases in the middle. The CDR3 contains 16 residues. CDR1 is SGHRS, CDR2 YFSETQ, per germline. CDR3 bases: TGCGCCAGCAGCTTGCTGCGTCACGCGAACACCGGGGAGCTGTTTTTT. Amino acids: CASSLLRHANTGELFF.

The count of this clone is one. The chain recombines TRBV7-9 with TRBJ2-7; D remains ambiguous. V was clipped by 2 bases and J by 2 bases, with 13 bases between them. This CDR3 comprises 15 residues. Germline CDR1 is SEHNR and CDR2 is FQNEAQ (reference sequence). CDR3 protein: CASSLKLGSTYEQYF. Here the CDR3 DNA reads TGTGCCAGCAGCTTAAAGCTAGGTTCCACCTACGAGCAGTACTTC.

The CDR3 DNA follows: TGTGCCAGCAGAGAAACAGGGGGCGAGATTGGAAAACTGTTTTTT. Translated: CASRETGGEIGKLFF. J is TRBJ1-4 and V is TRBV6-1, with TRBD1 matching 9 bases. CDR3 length: 15 amino acids. Looked up from germline, CDR1 is MNHNS and CDR2 is SASEGT. Trimming removed 6 bases from V and 10 bases from J; junction bases left unmatched: 12.

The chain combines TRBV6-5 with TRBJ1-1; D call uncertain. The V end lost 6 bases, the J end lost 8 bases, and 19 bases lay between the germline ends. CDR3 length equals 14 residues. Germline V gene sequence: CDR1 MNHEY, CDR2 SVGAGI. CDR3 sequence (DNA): TGTGCCAGCAGCGACTATTCCGGTTTAACGGAAGCTTTCTTT. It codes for CASSDYSGLTEAFF.

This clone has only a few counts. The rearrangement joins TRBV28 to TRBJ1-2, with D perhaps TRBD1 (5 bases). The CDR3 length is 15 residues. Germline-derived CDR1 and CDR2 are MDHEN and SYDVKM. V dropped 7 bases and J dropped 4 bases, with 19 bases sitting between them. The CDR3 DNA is TGTGCCAGCACCTCTTTAGGGGAGGCGTTCTATGGCTACACCTTC. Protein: CASTSLGEAFYGYTF.

The chain's CDR3 is CASSLEGQGNQPQHF. The CDR3 DNA reads TGCGCCAGCAGCTTGGAGGGACAGGGCAATCAGCCCCAGCATTTT. This chain joins TRBV5-1 and TRBJ1-5, with 8 bases aligning to TRBD1. The CDR3 contains 15 residues. Germline lookup yields CDR1 SGHRS and CDR2 YFSETQ. V lost 0 bases and J lost 2; bases outside the gene matches: 1.

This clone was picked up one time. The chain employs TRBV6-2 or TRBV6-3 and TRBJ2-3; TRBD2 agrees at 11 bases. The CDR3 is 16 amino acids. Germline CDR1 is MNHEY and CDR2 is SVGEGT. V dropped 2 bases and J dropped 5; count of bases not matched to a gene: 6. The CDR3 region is CASSYPSGGPVDTQYF. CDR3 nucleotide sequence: TGTGCCAGCAGTTACCCTAGCGGGGGGCCAGTAGATACGCAGTATTTT.